This TCR beta chain comes out of a study of PD-L1 blockade in urothelial cancer. On the study more broadly: Typically, measured as a median, blood samples had roughly 140,000 T cells.

PCRs were each spiked with synthetic TCR analog templates. The table came from immunoSEQ multiplex PCR; TCRdb's copy has only in-frame clones and leaves some out. The sample records 40,000 or so clones, about 79% being singletons. It was locally advanced or metastatic urothelial carcinoma that patients had. V lost 4 bases to trimming and J lost 2 bases, with 14 bases between them. The CDR3 has 15 amino acids. CDR1 is SGHDT, CDR2 YYEEEE, per germline. The V call is TRBV5-6, the J call TRBJ2-3; perhaps TRBD2 as D (5 bases). This receptor was obtained from a man between 60 and 70 years old with urothelial cancer. This specimen was PBMCs, taken around atezolizumab (anti-PD-L1) treatment. The DNA for the CDR3 is TGTGCCAGCAGCCCGGGGATTGGGGACACAGATACGCAGTATTTT. Its protein is CASSPGIGDTDTQYF.